The rows below give T cell receptor beta chains drawn from one sample of a study of blood T cell repertoires in COVID-19. Profiling relied on immunoSEQ multiplex PCR, and the TCRdb table lists in-frame clones only, not all of them. The sample includes about 170,000 clones, 70% to 90% of them seen just once. Sequenced: peripheral blood. The receptors were sampled from a man aged 45 to 65 who had recovered from COVID-19. The CDR3 runs from the conserved cysteine through the conserved F or W. Fields, in order: J gene, clone size, V gene, D gene, CDR3 DNA, CDR3 protein. The D gene is left open where the match is weak. Some rows mark clone size as missing; the rest say once, few, many or name a class of expanded clone.

J gene: TRBJ1-2
clone size: -
V gene: TRBV10-3
D gene: -
CDR3 DNA: TGTGCCATCAGTGAGTCGGCGGGGGGCTATGGCTACACCTTC
CDR3 protein: CAISESAGGYGYTF

J gene: TRBJ1-4
clone size: once
V gene: TRBV6-5
D gene: -
CDR3 DNA: TGTGCCAGCAAAAGGACAGTGATTAATGAAAAACTGTTTTTT
CDR3 protein: CASKRTVINEKLFF

J gene: TRBJ2-7
clone size: -
V gene: TRBV18
D gene: -
CDR3 DNA: TGTGCCAGCTCTACCCCCCTGGGGCCCACCTCCTACGAGCAGTACTTC
CDR3 protein: CASSTPLGPTSYEQYF

J gene: TRBJ2-3
clone size: -
V gene: TRBV5-1
D gene: -
CDR3 DNA: TGCGCCAGCAGCTTTGGGACAACGACCTATACGCAGTATTTT
CDR3 protein: CASSFGTTTYTQYF

J gene: TRBJ2-7
clone size: -
V gene: TRBV6-1
D gene: -
CDR3 DNA: TGTGCCAGCAGTGAAGATGACAGTAGCTCCTACGAGCAGTACTTC
CDR3 protein: CASSEDDSSSYEQYF

J gene: TRBJ1-5
clone size: -
V gene: TRBV19
D gene: TRBD1
CDR3 DNA: TGTGCCAGTAGTCTGACAGGGTGGAATCAGCCCCAGCATTTT
CDR3 protein: CASSLTGWNQPQHF

J gene: TRBJ2-2
clone size: -
V gene: TRBV19
D gene: -
CDR3 DNA: TGTGCCAGTAGTCAAGGGAGCGGGGAGCTGTTTTTT
CDR3 protein: CASSQGSGELFF

J gene: TRBJ1-2
clone size: -
V gene: TRBV7-9
D gene: -
CDR3 DNA: TGTGCCAGCAGCCCGGGGTTAGATTCCACCTTC
CDR3 protein: CASSPGLDSTF

J gene: TRBJ2-6
clone size: -
V gene: TRBV6-5
D gene: -
CDR3 DNA: TGTGCCAGCAGTTCCACCCGACAGCCTGGGGCCAACGTCCTGACTTTC
CDR3 protein: CASSSTRQPGANVLTF

J gene: TRBJ1-1
clone size: -
V gene: TRBV6-2/TRBV6-3
D gene: -
CDR3 DNA: TGTGCCAGCAGTTACTCGGTGACAGCGCGGACTGAAGCTTTCTTT
CDR3 protein: CASSYSVTARTEAFF

J gene: TRBJ2-4
clone size: -
V gene: TRBV19
D gene: TRBD2
CDR3 DNA: TGTGCCAGTAGAACCCATGCGGGACTAGCGGAAAACATTCAGTACTTC
CDR3 protein: CASRTHAGLAENIQYF

J gene: TRBJ1-5
clone size: once
V gene: TRBV7-2
D gene: -
CDR3 DNA: TGTGCCAGCAGTCTTTGGGGAGGGTGGCAGCCCCAGCATTTT
CDR3 protein: CASSLWGGWQPQHF